This T cell receptor (beta chain) was sequenced for a study of blood T cell repertoires in COVID-19. Study at large: Specimens from acute and convalescent COVID-19 originated in the United States, Italy and Spain. Sample material is recorded as cDNA or gDNA derived from T cells, B-cell-depleted T cells, or PBMCs.

CDR3 length: 15 amino acids. The germline V and J ends were trimmed by 0 bases and 13 bases, with 19 bases remaining between them. In germline, CDR1 is LNHNV, CDR2 YYDKDF (reference sequence). Per the original data handling: Estimated nucleated cell counts came from reference gene primer amplification. The protocol was immunoSEQ multiplex PCR, while the TCRdb copy is restricted to in-frame clones and leaves out a portion. V and J calls and clone size are given by that table; D and trimming were obtained from the DNA. This table holds about 150,000 clones, around 90% found once. The material sequenced was peripheral blood. The receptor was isolated from a man in his fifties who had recovered from COVID-19. The rearrangement links TRBV15 to TRBJ2-1; D might be TRBD2 (6 bases). CDR3 sequence: CATSRDKDYVYVQFF. The CDR3 DNA reads TGTGCCACCAGCAGAGATAAGGACTATGTTTATGTCCAGTTCTTC.